The 18 T cell receptor beta chains presented below share a single source sample, sequenced in a study of brain T cells in children with intractable seizures. Assay: immunoSEQ multiplex PCR; the TCRdb copy retains only in-frame clones and omits some. This table has around 340,000 clones, 93% appearing once. Regarding time point: blood from clinic visit 5 months post-surgery; TSC patient then seizure free. This material consisted of peripheral blood, taken around 5 months after surgery. The receptors were sampled from a boy in the first two years of life with tuberous sclerosis and intractable seizures.

V is TRBV4-2 and J is TRBJ1-6; D possibly corresponds to TRBD1 (5 bases). CDR1 LGHNA and CDR2 YNFKEQ come from the germline V gene. There are 15 residues in the CDR3. The germline V and J ends were trimmed by 0 bases and 10 bases, with 13 bases remaining between them. For the CDR3, the DNA is TGTGCCAGCAGCCAAGATCCAGGGATTGGATCACCCCTCCACTTT. Translating it yields CASSQDPGIGSPLHF.

This clone appeared once. V gene TRBV6-6 combines with J gene TRBJ2-5, with D uncertain. V was clipped by 2 bases and J by 5 bases, with 6 bases between them. The CDR3 length is 12 residues. The germline gives CDR1 MNHNY, CDR2 SVGAGI (reference sequence). The CDR3 DNA follows: TGTGCCAGCAGTTACGGGAAGGAGACCCAGTACTTC. Translated, it gives CASSYGKETQYF.

This clone was seen once. V and J are TRBV6-4 and TRBJ2-7; TRBD2 might be the D (7 bases). This CDR3 contains 16 residues. Per germline, CDR1 MRHNA and CDR2 SNTAGT. The V and J ends lost 3 bases and 3 bases respectively, with 18 bases between them. CDR3: CASSDTRGGRRYEQYF. The DNA for the CDR3 is TGTGCCAGCAGTGATACTCGCGGGGGCCGCCGCTACGAGCAGTACTTC.

The V and J genes are TRBV6-4 and TRBJ2-1, with TRBD2 identical over 11 bases. The J segment lost 7 bases and the V segment lost 3 bases, leaving 5 bases of the junction unmatched. There are 15 residues in the CDR3. Germline lookup yields CDR1 MRHNA and CDR2 SNTAGT. CDR3 DNA: TGTGCCAGCAGTGAACTAGCGGGAGTGGGAAATGAGCAGTTCTTC. It yields the protein CASSELAGVGNEQFF.

This clone appeared a few times. The chain combines TRBV7-9 with TRBJ1-2; 10 bases agree with TRBD1. Germline loops: CDR1 SEHNR, CDR2 FQNEAQ (reference sequence). Trimming took 0 bases from V and 6 from J; bases not matched to a gene: 4. This CDR3 spans 15 amino acids. The CDR3 sequence: CASSLAGTGADGYTF. Written as DNA, the CDR3 is TGTGCCAGCAGCTTAGCCGGGACAGGGGCGGATGGCTACACCTTC.

The J gene is TRBJ2-1, the V gene TRBV7-2; TRBD2 aligns across 11 bases. CDR3 length equals 19 residues. V dropped 5 bases and J dropped 0; count of bases not matched to a gene: 12. CDR1 and CDR2 from the germline V gene are SGHTA and FQGNSA. The CDR3 coding sequence is TGTGCCAGCAGCCCCCGACTAGCGGGGTCTTTAAGCTCCTACAATGAGCAGTTCTTC. Translated: CASSPRLAGSLSSYNEQFF.

The CDR3 reads CASFTVGSPEFF. The DNA for the CDR3 is TGTGCCAGCTTCACGGTCGGGTCCCCTGAGTTCTTC. The chain carries TRBV6-5 and TRBJ2-1; D unclear. This CDR3 contains 12 residues. Germline assignment: CDR1 MNHEY and CDR2 SVGAGI. V lost 8 bases, J lost 14 bases, and 19 bases lay in between.

CDR3 bases: TGTGCCAGCAGCCGAAGACAGGCCAGGAATTCACCCCTCCACTTT. Its protein product is CASSRRQARNSPLHF. The chain employs TRBV6-5 and TRBJ1-6, with a tentative D call TRBD1 (6 bases). CDR1 is MNHEY and CDR2 is SVGAGI in the germline V gene. This CDR3 has 15 residues. Trimming took 6 bases from V and 7 from J, leaving 16 bases between them.

The chain couples TRBV9 to TRBJ2-2; 12 nucleotides match TRBD2. The germline gives CDR1 SGDLS, CDR2 YYNGEE. The CDR3 runs to 17 residues. Trimming removed 3 bases from V and 0 bases from J; junction bases left unmatched: 3. For the CDR3, the DNA is TGTGCCAGCAGCGCTAGCGGGGGGGCCCCGAACACCGGGGAGCTGTTTTTT. Translated: CASSASGGAPNTGELFF. Full variable domain (remainder filled in from reference TRBV9 and TRBJ2-2): DSGVTQTPKHLITATGQRVTLRCSPRSGDLSVYWYQQSLDQGLQFLIQYYNGEERAKGNILERFSAQQFPDLHSELNLSSLELGDSALYFCASSASGGAPNTGELFFGEGSRLTVL.

V and J are TRBV7-2 and TRBJ2-5, with 9 bases lining up with TRBD2. The CDR3 extends over 19 amino acids. Germline values: CDR1 SGHTA, CDR2 FQGNSA. V lost 5 bases, J lost 5 bases, and 21 bases stayed unmatched. DNA of the CDR3: TGTGCCAGCAGCCAATCTGGTTGGGCTCTAGCGGGGAGTAGCGAGACCCAGTACTTC. Translation gives CASSQSGWALAGSSETQYF.

The chain couples TRBV5-4 to TRBJ2-7; no clear D gene. The CDR3 extends over 13 amino acids. Germline CDR1 reads SGHNT; CDR2 reads YYREEE (reference sequence). V lost 0 bases to trimming and J lost 4 bases, with 8 bases between them. The CDR3 nucleotides read TGTGCCAGCAGCTTGGACCCTTCTTACGAGCAGTACTTC. Protein: CASSLDPSYEQYF.

The rearrangement joins TRBV27 to TRBJ1-1; the D gene is possibly TRBD1 (6 bases). V was shortened by 3 bases and J by 1 base, with 12 bases between the two germline ends. Looked up from germline, CDR1 is MNHEY and CDR2 is SMNVEV (reference sequence). This CDR3 is built from 15 residues. As DNA, the CDR3 is TGTGCCAGCAGTTTGACAGGCCCGCCGAACACTGAAGCTTTCTTT. Its translation is CASSLTGPPNTEAFF.

The chain uses TRBV20-1 and TRBJ2-7; no reliable D call. Germline CDR1 and CDR2: DFQATT and SNEGSKA (reference sequence). CDR3 size: 12 residues. V shed 3 bases and J shed 0 bases, with 6 bases lying between them. This CDR3 reads CSASPTSYEQYF. CDR3 DNA sequence: TGCAGTGCTAGTCCGACCTCCTACGAGCAGTACTTC.

This chain links TRBV4-2 with TRBJ1-2; D ambiguous. Germline CDR1 reads LGHNA; CDR2 reads YNFKEQ. Trimming removed 0 bases from V and 4 bases from J, with 12 bases in between. CDR3 length equals 15 residues. CDR3 in amino acids: CASSQDLTAVYGYTF. The CDR3 DNA sequence: TGTGCCAGCAGCCAAGATTTAACAGCAGTCTATGGCTACACCTTC.

This clone was seen a single time. The V gene is TRBV20-1, the J gene TRBJ2-7; 11 positions match TRBD2. The CDR3 length is 17 residues. Germline assignment: CDR1 DFQATT and CDR2 SNEGSKA (reference sequence). The V segment lost 3 bases and the J segment 1 base; nucleotides outside the gene matches: 11. Here the CDR3 reads CSASKVAGGQSSYEQYF. The DNA of the CDR3 is TGCAGTGCTAGTAAGGTAGCGGGGGGGCAAAGTTCCTACGAGCAGTACTTC.

The CDR3 nucleotides are TGTGCCAGCAGCCACCCCGACAGGACCCAGTACTTC. Translated, it gives CASSHPDRTQYF. This chain links TRBV25-1 with TRBJ2-7, with D tentatively TRBD1 (5 bases). The DNA end favors TRBJ2-5, so the J call may be wrong. The CDR3 covers 12 residues. Germline V gives CDR1 MGHDK, CDR2 SYGVNS.

V and J are TRBV7-6 and TRBJ2-3; D call uncertain. The CDR3 runs to 13 residues. V was clipped by 0 bases and J by 4 bases, with 5 bases between them. From germline, CDR1 is SGHVS and CDR2 FNYEAQ. The CDR3 DNA follows: TGTGCCAGCAGCTTAGCCCCCCCAGATACGCAGTATTTT. This sequence encodes CASSLAPPDTQYF.

V is TRBV7-3 and J is TRBJ2-2; 14 nucleotides line up with TRBD2. The CDR3 extends over 16 amino acids. With V trimmed by 5 bases and J by 8 bases, 7 bases remained unmatched. Looked up from germline, CDR1 is SGHTA and CDR2 is FQGTGA. The chain's CDR3 is CASSQGTSGGGGELFF. As DNA, the CDR3 is TGTGCCAGCAGCCAAGGGACTAGCGGGGGCGGAGGGGAGCTGTTTTTT.